In this sample, the clone carrying this T cell receptor (beta chain) turned up a few times. Unique molecular identifiers featured in how the TCRbeta library was prepared. TCRdb re-analysed the PCR reads in MiXCR, keeping a single row per CDR3 protein. In the table there are about 540,000 distinct CDR3 sequences, around 20% of which are singletons. The source of the sample is a study of T-cell reconstitution after alpha-beta-depleted transplantation in children. There are 12 residues in the CDR3. V was trimmed by 10 bases and J by 5 bases, leaving 14 bases between them. Germline CDR1 reads LNHDA; CDR2 reads SQIVND (reference sequence).

The chain recombines TRBV19 with TRBJ1-2; no firm D call. The material sequenced was PBMCs from the stem cell graft donor, taken from the stem cell graft. The origin of this receptor is a human donor who donated a stem cell graft to a child with acute lymphoblastic leukemia. The CDR3 here is CATLLLGYGYTF. In DNA, the CDR3 is TGTGCCACTCTTCTTCTGGGATATGGCTACACCTTC.